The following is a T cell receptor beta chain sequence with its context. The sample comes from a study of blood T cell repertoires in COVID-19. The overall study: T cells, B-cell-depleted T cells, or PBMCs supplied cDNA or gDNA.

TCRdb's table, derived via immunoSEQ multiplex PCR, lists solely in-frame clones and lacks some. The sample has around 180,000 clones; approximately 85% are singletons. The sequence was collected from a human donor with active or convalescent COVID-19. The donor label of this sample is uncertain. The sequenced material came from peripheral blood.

The DNA of the CDR3 is TGTGCTAGTGGTTTGGTGTCCGGGACAGGGGTCTACGAGCAGTACTTC. It specifies CASGLVSGTGVYEQYF. The chain joins TRBV12-5 to TRBJ2-7, with 10 positions matching TRBD1. This CDR3 comprises 16 residues. With V trimmed by 0 bases and J by 3 bases, 5 bases remained unmatched. Germline V gene lookup returns CDR1 LGHNT and CDR2 FRNRAP. Full variable domain (remainder filled in from reference TRBV12-5 and TRBJ2-7): DARVTQTPRHKVTEMGQEVTMRCQPILGHNTVFWYRQTMMQGLELLAYFRNRAPLDDSGMPKDRFSAEMPDATLATLKIQPSEPRDSAVYFCASGLVSGTGVYEQYFGPGTRLTVT.